The clone carrying this T cell receptor beta chain appeared a single time. Under the authors' procedure: Amplifying reference gene primers gave estimates of nucleated cell counts. Measured with immunoSEQ multiplex PCR; TCRdb has only the in-frame clones, and not every one. V and J calls and clone size follow that table, whereas D and trimming were derived from the DNA. The data hold around 170,000 clones, with around 86% observed a single time. V shed 3 bases, J shed 2 bases, and the junction held 4 bases outside the gene matches. Per the germline V gene, CDR1 is GTSNPN and CDR2 is SVGIG (reference sequence). The CDR3 spans 13 residues. The data were obtained in a study of blood T cell repertoires in COVID-19. Study-level background: Material from acute and convalescent COVID-19 was sourced from the United States, Italy and Spain. From T cells, B-cell-depleted T cells, or PBMCs came the material, which was cDNA or gDNA.

The TCR originated in a woman in her thirties with active or convalescent COVID-19. The sample was peripheral blood. The V call is TRBV30, the J call TRBJ2-7; 7 bases fit TRBD2. CDR3 loop: CAWRGGNAYEQYF. The CDR3 DNA reads as TGTGCCTGGAGGGGGGGGAATGCCTACGAGCAGTACTTC. The full variable domain, completed using reference TRBV30 and TRBJ2-7, is SQTIHQWPATLVQPVGSPLSLECTVEGTSNPNLYWYRQAAGRGLQLLFYSVGIGQISSEVPQNLSASRPQDRQFILSSKKLLLSDSGFYLCAWRGGNAYEQYFGPGTRLTVT.